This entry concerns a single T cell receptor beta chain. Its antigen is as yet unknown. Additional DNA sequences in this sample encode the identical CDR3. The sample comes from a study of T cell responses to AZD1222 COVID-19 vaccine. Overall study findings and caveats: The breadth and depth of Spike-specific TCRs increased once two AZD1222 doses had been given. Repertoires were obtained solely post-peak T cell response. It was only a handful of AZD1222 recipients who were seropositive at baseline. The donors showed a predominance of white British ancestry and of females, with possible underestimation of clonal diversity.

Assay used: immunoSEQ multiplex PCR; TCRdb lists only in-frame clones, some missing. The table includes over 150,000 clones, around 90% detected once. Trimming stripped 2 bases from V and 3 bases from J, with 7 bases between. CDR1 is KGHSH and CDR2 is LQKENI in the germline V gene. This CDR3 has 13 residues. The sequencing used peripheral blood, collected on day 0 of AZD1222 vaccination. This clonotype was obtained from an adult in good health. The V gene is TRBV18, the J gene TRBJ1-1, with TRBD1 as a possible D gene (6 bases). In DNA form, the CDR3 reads TGTGCCAGCTCACCAAGGGGGGACACTGAAGCTTTCTTT. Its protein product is CASSPRGDTEAFF.